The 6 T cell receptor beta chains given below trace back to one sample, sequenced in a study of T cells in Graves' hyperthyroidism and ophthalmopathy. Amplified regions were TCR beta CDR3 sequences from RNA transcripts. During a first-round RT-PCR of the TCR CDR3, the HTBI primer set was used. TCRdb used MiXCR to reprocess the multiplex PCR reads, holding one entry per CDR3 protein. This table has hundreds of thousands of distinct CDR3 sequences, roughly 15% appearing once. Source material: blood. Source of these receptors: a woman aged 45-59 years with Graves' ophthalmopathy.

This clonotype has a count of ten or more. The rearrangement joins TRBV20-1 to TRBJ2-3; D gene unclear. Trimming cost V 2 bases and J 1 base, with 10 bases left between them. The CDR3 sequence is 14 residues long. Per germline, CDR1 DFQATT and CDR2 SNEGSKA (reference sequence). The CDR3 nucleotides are TGCAGTGCTAGATTAGTGGGTGGCACAGATACGCAGTATTTT. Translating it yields CSARLVGGTDTQYF.

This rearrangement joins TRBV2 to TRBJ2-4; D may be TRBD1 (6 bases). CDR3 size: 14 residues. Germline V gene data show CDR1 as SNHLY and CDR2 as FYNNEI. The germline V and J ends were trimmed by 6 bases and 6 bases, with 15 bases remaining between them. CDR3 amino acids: CASRDAGTRNIQYF. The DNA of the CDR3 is TGTGCCAGCAGAGACGCCGGGACAAGAAACATTCAGTACTTC. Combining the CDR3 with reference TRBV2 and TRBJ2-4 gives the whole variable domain EPEVTQTPSHQVTQMGQEVILRCVPISNHLYFYWYRQILGQKVEFLVSFYNNEISEKSEIFDDQFSVERPDGSNFTLKIRSTKLEDSAMYFCASRDAGTRNIQYFGAGTRLSVL.

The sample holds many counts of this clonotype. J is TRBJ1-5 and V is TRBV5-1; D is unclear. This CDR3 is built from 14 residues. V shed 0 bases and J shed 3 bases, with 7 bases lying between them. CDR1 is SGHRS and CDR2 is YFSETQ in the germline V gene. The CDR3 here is CASSLDGVNQPQHF. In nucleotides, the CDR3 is TGCGCCAGCAGCTTGGATGGGGTCAATCAGCCCCAGCATTTT.

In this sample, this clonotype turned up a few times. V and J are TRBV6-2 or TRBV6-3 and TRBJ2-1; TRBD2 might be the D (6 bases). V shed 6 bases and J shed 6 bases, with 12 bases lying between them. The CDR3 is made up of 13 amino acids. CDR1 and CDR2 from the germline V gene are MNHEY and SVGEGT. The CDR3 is CASRSTRRNEQFF. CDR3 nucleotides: TGTGCCAGCAGGTCGACTAGGCGCAATGAGCAGTTCTTC.

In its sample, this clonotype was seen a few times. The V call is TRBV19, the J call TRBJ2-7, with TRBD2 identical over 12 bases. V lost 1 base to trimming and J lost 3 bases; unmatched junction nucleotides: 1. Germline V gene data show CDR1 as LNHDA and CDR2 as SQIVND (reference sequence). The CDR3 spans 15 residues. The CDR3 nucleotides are TGTGCCAGTAGTATAGGACTAGCGGGAGTCTACGAGCAGTACTTC. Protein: CASSIGLAGVYEQYF.

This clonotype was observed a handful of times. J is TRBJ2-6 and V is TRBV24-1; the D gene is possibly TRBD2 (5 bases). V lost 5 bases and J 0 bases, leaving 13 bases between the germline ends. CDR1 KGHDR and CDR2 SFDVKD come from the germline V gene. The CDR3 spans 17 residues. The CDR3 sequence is CATSGRTGSSGANVLTF. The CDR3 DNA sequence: TGTGCCACCAGTGGCCGGACGGGAAGCTCTGGGGCCAACGTCCTGACTTTC.